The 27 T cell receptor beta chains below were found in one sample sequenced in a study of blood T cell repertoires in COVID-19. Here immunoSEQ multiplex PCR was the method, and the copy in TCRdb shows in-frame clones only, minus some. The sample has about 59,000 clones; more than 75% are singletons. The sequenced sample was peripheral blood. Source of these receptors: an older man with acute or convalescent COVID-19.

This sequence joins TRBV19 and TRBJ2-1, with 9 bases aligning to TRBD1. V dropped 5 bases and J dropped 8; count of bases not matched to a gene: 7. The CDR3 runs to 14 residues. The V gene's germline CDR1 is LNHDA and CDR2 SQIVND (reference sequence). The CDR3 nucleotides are TGTGCCAGTAGTTCCCCGGACAGGGGAGATGAGCAGTTCTTC. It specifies CASSSPDRGDEQFF.

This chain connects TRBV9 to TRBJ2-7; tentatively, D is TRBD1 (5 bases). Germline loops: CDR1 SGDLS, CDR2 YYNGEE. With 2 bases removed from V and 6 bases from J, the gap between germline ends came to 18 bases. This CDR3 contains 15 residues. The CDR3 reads CASSVAGTTVSEQYF. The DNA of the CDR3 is TGTGCCAGCAGCGTGGCCGGAACGACAGTCTCCGAGCAGTACTTC.

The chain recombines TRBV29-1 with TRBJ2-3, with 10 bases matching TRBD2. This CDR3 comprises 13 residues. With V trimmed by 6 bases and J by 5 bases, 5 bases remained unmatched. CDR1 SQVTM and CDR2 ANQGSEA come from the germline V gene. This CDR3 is CSVPSGGGDTQYF. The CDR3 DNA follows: TGCAGCGTCCCTAGCGGGGGAGGAGATACGCAGTATTTT.

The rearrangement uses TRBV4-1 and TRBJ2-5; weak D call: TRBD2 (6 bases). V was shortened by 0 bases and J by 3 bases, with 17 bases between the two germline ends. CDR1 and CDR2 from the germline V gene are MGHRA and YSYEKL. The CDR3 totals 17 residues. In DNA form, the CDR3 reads TGCGCCAGCAGCCAAGATGTGGATGGCGGGACGGAAGAGACCCAGTACTTC. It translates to CASSQDVDGGTEETQYF.

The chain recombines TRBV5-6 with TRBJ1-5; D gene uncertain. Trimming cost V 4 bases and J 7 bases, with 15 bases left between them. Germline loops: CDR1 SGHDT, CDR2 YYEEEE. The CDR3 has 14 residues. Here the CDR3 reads CASSRGLGGQPQHF. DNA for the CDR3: TGTGCCAGCAGCCGTGGTCTTGGCGGACAGCCCCAGCATTTT. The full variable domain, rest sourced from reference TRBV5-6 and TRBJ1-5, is DAGVTQSPTHLIKTRGQQVTLRCSPKSGHDTVSWYQQALGQGPQFIFQYYEEEERQRGNFPDRFSGHQFPNYSSELNVNALLLGDSALYLCASSRGLGGQPQHFGDGTRLSIL.

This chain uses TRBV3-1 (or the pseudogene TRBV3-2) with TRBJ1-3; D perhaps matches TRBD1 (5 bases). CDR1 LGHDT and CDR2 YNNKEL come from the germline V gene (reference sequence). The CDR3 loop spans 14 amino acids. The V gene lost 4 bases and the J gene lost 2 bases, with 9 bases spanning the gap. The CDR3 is CASSPRQPGNTIYF. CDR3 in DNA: TGTGCCAGCAGCCCCCGACAGCCTGGAAACACCATATATTTT.

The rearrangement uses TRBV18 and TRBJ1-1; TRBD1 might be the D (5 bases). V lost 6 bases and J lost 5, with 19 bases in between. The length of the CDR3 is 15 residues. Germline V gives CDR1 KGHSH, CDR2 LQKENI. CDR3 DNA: TGTGCCAGCTCTGTGGCTCAGGGTCGGGAGACTGAAGCTTTCTTT. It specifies CASSVAQGRETEAFF.

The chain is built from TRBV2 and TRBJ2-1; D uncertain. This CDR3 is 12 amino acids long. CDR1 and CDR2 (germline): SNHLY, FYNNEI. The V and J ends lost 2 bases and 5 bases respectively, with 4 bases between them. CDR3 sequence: CASSEQNNEQFF. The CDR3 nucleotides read TGTGCCAGCAGTGAACAGAACAATGAGCAGTTCTTC.

CDR3 nucleotides: TGTGCCAGTAGTGAGGGGGGGCATCAGCCCCAGCATTTT. Translated, it gives CASSEGGHQPQHF. V and J are TRBV19 and TRBJ1-5, with TRBD1 as a possible D gene (6 bases). This CDR3 has 13 residues. Germline lookup yields CDR1 LNHDA and CDR2 SQIVND (reference sequence). V was clipped by 5 bases and J by 5 bases, with 10 bases between them. Looking up the rest from reference TRBV19 and TRBJ1-5 gives the full variable domain: DGGITQSPKYLFRKEGQNVTLSCEQNLNHDAMYWYRQDPGQGLRLIYYSQIVNDFQKGDIAEGYSVSREKKESFPLTVTSAQKNPTAFYLCASSEGGHQPQHFGDGTRLSIL.

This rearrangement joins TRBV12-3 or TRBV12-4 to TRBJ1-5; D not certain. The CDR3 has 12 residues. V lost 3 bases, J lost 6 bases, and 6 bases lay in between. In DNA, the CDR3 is TGTGCCAGCAGTTTTTTAGCTCAGCCCCAGCATTTT. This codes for CASSFLAQPQHF.

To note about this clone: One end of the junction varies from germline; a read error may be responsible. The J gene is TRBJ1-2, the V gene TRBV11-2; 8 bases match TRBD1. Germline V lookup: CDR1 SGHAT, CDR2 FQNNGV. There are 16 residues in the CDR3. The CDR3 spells CASSSLLTGGNDGYTF. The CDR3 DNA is TGTGCCAGCAGCTCCCTTCTTACAGGGGGTAACGATGGCTACACCTTC.

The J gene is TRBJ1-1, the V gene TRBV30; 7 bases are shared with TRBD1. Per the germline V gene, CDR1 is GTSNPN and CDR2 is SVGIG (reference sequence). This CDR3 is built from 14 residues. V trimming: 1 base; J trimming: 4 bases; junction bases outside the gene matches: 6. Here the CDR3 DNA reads TGTGCCTGGAGTGGAGGAAAGGGGGCCACTGAAGCTTTCTTT. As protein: CAWSGGKGATEAFF.

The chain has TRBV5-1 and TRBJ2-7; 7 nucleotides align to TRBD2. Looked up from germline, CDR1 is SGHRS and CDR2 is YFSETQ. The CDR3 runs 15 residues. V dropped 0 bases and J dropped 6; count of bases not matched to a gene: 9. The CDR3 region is CASSLGDSGPREQYF. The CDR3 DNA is TGCGCCAGCAGCTTGGGTGATAGCGGGCCTCGCGAGCAGTACTTC. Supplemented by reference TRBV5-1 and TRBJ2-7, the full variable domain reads KAGVTQTPRYLIKTRGQQVTLSCSPISGHRSVSWYQQTPGQGLQFLFEYFSETQRNKGNFPGRFSGRQFSNSRSEMNVSTLELGDSALYLCASSLGDSGPREQYFGPGTRLTVT.

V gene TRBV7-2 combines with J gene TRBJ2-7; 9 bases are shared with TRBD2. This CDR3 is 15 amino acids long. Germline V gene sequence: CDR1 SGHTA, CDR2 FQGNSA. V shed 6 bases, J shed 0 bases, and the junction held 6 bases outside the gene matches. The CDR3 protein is CASREGGLASYEQYF. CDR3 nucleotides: TGTGCCAGCAGAGAGGGGGGACTAGCCTCCTACGAGCAGTACTTC.

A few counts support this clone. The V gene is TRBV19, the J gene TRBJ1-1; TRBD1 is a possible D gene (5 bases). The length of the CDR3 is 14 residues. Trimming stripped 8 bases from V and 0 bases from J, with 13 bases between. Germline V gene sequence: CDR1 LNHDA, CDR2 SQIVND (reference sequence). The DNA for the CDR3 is TGTGCCAGTCTAAGTTCAGGGCTGAACACTGAAGCTTTCTTT. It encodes CASLSSGLNTEAFF.

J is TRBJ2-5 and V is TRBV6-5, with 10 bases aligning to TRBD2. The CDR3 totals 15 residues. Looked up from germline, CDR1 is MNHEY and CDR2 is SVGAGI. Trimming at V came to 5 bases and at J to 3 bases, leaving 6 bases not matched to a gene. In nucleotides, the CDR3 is TGTGCCAGCAGTAACTATGGACTAGCGGAAGAGACCCAGTACTTC. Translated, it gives CASSNYGLAEETQYF.

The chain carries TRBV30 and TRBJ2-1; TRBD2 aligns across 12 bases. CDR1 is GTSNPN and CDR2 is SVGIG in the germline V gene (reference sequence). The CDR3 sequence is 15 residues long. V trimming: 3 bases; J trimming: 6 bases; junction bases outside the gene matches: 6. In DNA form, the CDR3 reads TGTGCCTGGAGAAAGACTAGCGGGGGTTCCAATGAGCAGTTCTTC. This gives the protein CAWRKTSGGSNEQFF.

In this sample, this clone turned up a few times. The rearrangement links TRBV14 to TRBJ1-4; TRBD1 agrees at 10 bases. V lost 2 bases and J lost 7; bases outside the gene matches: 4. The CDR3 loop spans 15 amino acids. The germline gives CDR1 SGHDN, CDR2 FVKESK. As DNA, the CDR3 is TGTGCCAGCAGCCAAACCGGGACAGGGGTTGAAAAACTGTTTTTT. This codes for CASSQTGTGVEKLFF.

The CDR3 is CASSPGGPRTNQPQHF. The CDR3 DNA follows: TGTGCCAGCTCACCCGGGGGTCCCAGGACCAATCAGCCCCAGCATTTT. V usage is TRBV18 and J usage is TRBJ1-5; possible D gene TRBD1, 5 bases. The V end lost 3 bases, the J end lost 3 bases, and 15 bases lay between the germline ends. The CDR3 is 16 amino acids. Per germline, CDR1 KGHSH and CDR2 LQKENI.

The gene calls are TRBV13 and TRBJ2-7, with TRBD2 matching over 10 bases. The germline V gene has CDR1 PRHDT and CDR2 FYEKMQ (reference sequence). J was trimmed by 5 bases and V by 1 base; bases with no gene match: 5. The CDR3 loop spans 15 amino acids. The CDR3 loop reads CASSLAYLAGDEQYF. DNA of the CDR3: TGTGCCAGCAGCTTAGCTTACCTAGCGGGAGACGAGCAGTACTTC.

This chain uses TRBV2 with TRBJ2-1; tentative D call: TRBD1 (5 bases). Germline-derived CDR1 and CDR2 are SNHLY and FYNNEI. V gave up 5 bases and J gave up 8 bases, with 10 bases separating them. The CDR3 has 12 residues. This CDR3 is CASSFRGHEQFF. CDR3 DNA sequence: TGTGCCAGCAGTTTTAGGGGCCATGAGCAGTTCTTC.

CDR3 in DNA: TGTGCCAGTAGTCCGTCGCAGGGGGTGAGGTATTACACTGAAGCTTTCTTT. Translating it yields CASSPSQGVRYYTEAFF. The chain has TRBV19 and TRBJ1-1; 7 nucleotides line up with TRBD1. CDR3 size: 17 residues. Looked up from germline, CDR1 is LNHDA and CDR2 is SQIVND (reference sequence). V shed 5 bases, J shed 3 bases, and the junction held 15 bases outside the gene matches.

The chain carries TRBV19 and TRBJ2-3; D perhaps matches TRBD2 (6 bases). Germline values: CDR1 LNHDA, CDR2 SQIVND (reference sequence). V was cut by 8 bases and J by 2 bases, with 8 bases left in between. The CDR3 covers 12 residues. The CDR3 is CASGDFTDTQYF. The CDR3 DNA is TGTGCCAGTGGGGACTTCACAGATACGCAGTATTTT.

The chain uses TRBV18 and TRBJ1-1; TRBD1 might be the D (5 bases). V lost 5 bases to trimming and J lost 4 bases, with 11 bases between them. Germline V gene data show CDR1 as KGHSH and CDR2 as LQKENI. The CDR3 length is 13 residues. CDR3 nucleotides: TGTGCCAGCTCAGAAATGGGGGGCACTGAAGCTTTCTTT. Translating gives CASSEMGGTEAFF.

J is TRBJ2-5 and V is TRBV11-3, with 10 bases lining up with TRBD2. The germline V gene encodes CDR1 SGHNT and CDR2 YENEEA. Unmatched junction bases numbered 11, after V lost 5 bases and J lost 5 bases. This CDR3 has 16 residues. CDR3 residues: CASSHQLAGKTETQYF. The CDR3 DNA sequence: TGTGCCAGCAGCCATCAACTAGCGGGGAAAACTGAGACCCAGTACTTC.

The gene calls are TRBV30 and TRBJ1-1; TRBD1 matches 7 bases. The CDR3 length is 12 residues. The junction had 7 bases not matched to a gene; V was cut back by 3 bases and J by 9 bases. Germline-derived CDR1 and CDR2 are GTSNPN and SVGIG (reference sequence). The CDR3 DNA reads TGTGCCTGGAGCGGTTACAGGGGCCAAGCTTTCTTT. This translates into CAWSGYRGQAFF.

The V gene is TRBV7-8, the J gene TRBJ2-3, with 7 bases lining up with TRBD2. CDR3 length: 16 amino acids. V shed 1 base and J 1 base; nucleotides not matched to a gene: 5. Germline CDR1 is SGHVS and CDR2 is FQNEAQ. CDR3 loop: CASSLGIAGGTDTQYF. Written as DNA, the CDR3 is TGTGCCAGCAGCTTAGGCATCGCGGGGGGCACAGATACGCAGTATTTT.